The present T cell receptor (beta chain) was sequenced within a study of cytomegalovirus exposure and HLA in healthy donors. The study ran its PCR with 60 Vbeta and 13 Jbeta primers. Sequencing was performed with immunoSEQ multiplex PCR; in TCRdb, only in-frame clones are kept and a portion is missing. Among about 130,000 clones listed, over 65% were seen once. Study results and limitations: The classifier reportedly diagnosed cytomegalovirus status with high sensitivity and specificity.

About this clone: Its target is not known.

The sequence was collected from a man in his forties or fifties in good health and CMV-seronegative. The specimen sequenced was PBMCs.

The CDR3 loop reads CASSELVRSSSYNEQFF. The CDR3, as DNA: TGTGCCAGCAGTGAACTAGTACGCTCTAGCTCCTACAATGAGCAGTTCTTC. This sequence joins TRBV6-1 and TRBJ2-1; D gene unclear. From germline, CDR1 is MNHNS and CDR2 SASEGT. There are 17 residues in the CDR3. Trimming took 2 bases from V and 0 from J, leaving 14 bases between them.